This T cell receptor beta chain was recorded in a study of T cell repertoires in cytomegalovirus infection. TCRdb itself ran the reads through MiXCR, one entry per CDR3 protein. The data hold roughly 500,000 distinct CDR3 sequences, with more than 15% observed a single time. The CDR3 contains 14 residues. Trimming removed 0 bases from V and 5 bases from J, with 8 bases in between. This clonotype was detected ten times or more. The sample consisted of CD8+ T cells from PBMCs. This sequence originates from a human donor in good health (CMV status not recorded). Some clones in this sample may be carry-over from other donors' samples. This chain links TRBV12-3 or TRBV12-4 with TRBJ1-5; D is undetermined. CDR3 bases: TGTGCCAGCAGTTTAGCGGGAATCCATCAGCCCCAGCATTTT. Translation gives CASSLAGIHQPQHF.